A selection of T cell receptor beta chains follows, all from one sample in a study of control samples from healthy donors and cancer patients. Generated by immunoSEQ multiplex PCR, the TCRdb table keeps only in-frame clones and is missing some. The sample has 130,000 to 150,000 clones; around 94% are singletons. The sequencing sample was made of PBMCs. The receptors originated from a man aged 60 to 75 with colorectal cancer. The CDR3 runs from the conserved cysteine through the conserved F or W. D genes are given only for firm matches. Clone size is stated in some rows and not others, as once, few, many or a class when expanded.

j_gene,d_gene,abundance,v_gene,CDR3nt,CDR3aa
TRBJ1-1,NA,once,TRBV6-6,TGTGCCAGCAGATTTGCCCGAGAAAACACTGAAGCTTTCTTT,CASRFARENTEAFF
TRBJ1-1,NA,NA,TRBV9,TGTGCCAGCAGCCCCAGGACAAGGGGCTCTGAAGCTTTCTTT,CASSPRTRGSEAFF
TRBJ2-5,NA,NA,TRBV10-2,TGCGCCAGCAGTCCTAGCAATCGCTTGGAGACCCAGTACTTC,CASSPSNRLETQYF
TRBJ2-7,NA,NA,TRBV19,TGTGCCAGTAGTACCGCCGGGGGCGAGCAGTACTTC,CASSTAGGEQYF
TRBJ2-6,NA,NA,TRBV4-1,TGCGCCAGCAGCCCGCAGGTCTCTGGGGCCAACGTCCTGACTTTC,CASSPQVSGANVLTF
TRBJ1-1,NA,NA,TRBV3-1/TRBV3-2,TGTGCCAGCAGTCCCGGCAGAGAGGCTTTCTTT,CASSPGREAFF
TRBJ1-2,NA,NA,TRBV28,TGTGCCAGCAGTTTTGGTATGGGGGTCGGAACCTATGGCTACACCTTC,CASSFGMGVGTYGYTF
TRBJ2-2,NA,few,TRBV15,TGTGCCACCAGCGCGTTCACGACGGTGAACACCGGGGAGCTGTTTTTT,CATSAFTTVNTGELFF
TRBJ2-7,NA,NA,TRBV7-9,TGTGCCAGCAGCTTAGGTCTGGCGGTTTCCTACGAGCAGTACTTC,CASSLGLAVSYEQYF
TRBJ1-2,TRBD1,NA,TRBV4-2,TGTGCCAGCAGCCAAGATGGGGACCGGACAGGGGCGTCATATGGCTACACCTTC,CASSQDGDRTGASYGYTF
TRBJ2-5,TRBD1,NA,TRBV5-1,TGCGCCAGCAGGGCCGGGACAGGTTCTCAAGAGACCCAGTACTTC,CASRAGTGSQETQYF
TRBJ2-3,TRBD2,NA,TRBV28,TGTGCCAGCAGTTCCATGGCTAGCGGGGACACAGATACGCAGTATTTT,CASSSMASGDTDTQYF
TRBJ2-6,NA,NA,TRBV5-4,TGTGCCAGCAGTCTGGTGAGATCTGGGGCCAACGTCCTGACTTTC,CASSLVRSGANVLTF
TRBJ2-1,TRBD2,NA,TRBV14,TGTGCCAGCAGGGGGACTAGCGGCCCCAATGAGCAGTTCTTC,CASRGTSGPNEQFF
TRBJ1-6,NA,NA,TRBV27,TGTGCCAGCAGTTATGGGGGTTCGGGTTTTTATAATTCACCCCTCCACTTT,CASSYGGSGFYNSPLHF
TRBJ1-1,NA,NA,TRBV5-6,TGTGCCAGCAGCGGCGGGGACGAGTCGAACACTGAAGCTTTCTTT,CASSGGDESNTEAFF
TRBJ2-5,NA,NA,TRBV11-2,TGTGCCAGCAGCTTAGGGGTGACAGTTCCACAAGAGACCCAGTACTTC,CASSLGVTVPQETQYF
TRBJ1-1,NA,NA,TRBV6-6,TGTGCCAGCAGTTCTGACCTAGCCCCTGAAGCTTTCTTT,CASSSDLAPEAFF
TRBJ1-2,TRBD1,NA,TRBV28,TGTGCCAGCAGCTCCGACCCCCCAGGGGGCAGCTACACCTTC,CASSSDPPGGSYTF
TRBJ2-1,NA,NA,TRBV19,TGTGCCAGTAGGGAGGGATTTTACAATGAGCAGTTCTTC,CASREGFYNEQFF
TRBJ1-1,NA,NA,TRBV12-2,TGTGCAAGTCGCTCGCGCCCGGGACGGTACACTGAAGCTTTCTTT,CASRSRPGRYTEAFF
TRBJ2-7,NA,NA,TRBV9,TGTGCCAGCGCCCCCTCGAGCGGCTCCTACGAGCAGTACTTC,CASAPSSGSYEQYF
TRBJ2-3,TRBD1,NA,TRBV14,TGTGCCAGCAGGCAACAGGGGGCATCAGATACGCAGTATTTT,CASRQQGASDTQYF
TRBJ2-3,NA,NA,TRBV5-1,TGCGCCAGCAGCTTGTGGGGGCCCGATACGCAGTATTTT,CASSLWGPDTQYF
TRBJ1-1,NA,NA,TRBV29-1,TGCAGCGTTGGTAGGAACACTGAAGCTTTCTTT,CSVGRNTEAFF
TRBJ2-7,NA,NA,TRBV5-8,TGTGCCAGCAGCTTTGGGACATCGACCTACGAGCAGTACTTC,CASSFGTSTYEQYF
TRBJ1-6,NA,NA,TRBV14,TGTGCCAGCAGTAAGAGTAGACAGAGCAATTCACCCCTCCACTTT,CASSKSRQSNSPLHF
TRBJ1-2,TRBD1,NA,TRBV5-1,TGCGCCAGCAGCTTGGTAACAGGGGAAGGCTACACCTTC,CASSLVTGEGYTF
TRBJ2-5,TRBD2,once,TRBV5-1,TGCGCCAGCAGCTTGGAGGGACTAGCGGGGGAGACCCAGTACTTC,CASSLEGLAGETQYF
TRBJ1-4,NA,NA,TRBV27,TGTGCCAGCAGTTTAACGGGGGTAGGGGAAAAACTGTTTTTT,CASSLTGVGEKLFF
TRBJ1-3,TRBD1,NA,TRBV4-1,TGCGCCAGCAGCCAAGTTACGGGACAGGGTAAGGGCCAGGGCAGAAACACCATATATTTT,CASSQVTGQGKGQGRNTIYF
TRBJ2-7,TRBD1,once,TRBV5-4,TGTGCCAGCAGTTCCGACAGGGGGCACTCCTACGAGCAGTACTTC,CASSSDRGHSYEQYF
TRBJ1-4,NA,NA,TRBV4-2,TGTGCCAGCAGCCCCCAGGGGCGCGAAGATGAAAAACTGTTTTTT,CASSPQGREDEKLFF
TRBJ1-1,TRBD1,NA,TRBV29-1,TGCAGCGGTAGGACAGGGGGGACTGAAGCTTTCTTT,CSGRTGGTEAFF
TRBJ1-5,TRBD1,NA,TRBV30,TGTGCCTGGGGGACAGGGGATAATCAGCCCCAGCATTTT,CAWGTGDNQPQHF
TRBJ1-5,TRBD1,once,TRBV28,TGTGCCAGCAGTTCTGGACAGGGGAAGCAGCCCCAGCATTTT,CASSSGQGKQPQHF
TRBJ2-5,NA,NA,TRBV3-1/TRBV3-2,TGTGCCAGCAGCGGGGGGACCCAGTACTTC,CASSGGTQYF
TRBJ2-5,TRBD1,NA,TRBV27,TGTGCCAGCAGTTACCCTCCGGGACAGAAAAGGGAGACCCAGTACTTC,CASSYPPGQKRETQYF